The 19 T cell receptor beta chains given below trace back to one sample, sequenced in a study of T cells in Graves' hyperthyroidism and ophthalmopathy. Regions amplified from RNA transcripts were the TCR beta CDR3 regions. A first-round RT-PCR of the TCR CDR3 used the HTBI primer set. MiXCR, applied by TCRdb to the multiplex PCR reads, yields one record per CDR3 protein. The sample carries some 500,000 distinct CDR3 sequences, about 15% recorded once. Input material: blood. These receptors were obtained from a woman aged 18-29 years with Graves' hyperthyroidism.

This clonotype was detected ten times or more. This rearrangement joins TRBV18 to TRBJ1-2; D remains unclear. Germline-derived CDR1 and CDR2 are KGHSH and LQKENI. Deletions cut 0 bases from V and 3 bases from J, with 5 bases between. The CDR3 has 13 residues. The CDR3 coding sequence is TGTGCCAGCTCACCACCCCCGGACTATGGCTACACCTTC. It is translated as CASSPPPDYGYTF. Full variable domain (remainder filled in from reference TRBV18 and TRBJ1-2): NAGVMQNPRHLVRRRGQEARLRCSPMKGHSHVYWYRQLPEEGLKFMVYLQKENIIDESGMPKERFSAEFPKEGPSILRIQQVVRGDSAAYFCASSPPPDYGYTFGSGTRLTVV.

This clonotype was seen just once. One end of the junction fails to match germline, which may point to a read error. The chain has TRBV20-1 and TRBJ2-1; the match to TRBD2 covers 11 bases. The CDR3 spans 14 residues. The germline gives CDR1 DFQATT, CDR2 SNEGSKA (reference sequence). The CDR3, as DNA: TGCAGTGCTAACCGACTAGCGGGATACAATGAGCAGCTCTTC. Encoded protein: CSANRLAGYNEQLF.

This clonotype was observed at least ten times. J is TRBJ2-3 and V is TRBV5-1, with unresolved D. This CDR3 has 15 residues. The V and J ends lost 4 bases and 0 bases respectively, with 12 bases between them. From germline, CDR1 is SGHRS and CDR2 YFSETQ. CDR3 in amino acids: CASSPDGPSTDTQYF. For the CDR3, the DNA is TGCGCCAGCAGCCCCGACGGCCCTAGCACAGATACGCAGTATTTT.

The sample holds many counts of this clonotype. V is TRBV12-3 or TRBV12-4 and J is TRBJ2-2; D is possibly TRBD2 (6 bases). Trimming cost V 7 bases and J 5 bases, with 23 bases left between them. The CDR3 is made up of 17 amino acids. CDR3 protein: CASNPRWPGEETGELFF. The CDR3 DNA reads TGTGCCAGCAACCCCCGGTGGCCCGGGGAGGAGACCGGGGAGCTGTTTTTT.

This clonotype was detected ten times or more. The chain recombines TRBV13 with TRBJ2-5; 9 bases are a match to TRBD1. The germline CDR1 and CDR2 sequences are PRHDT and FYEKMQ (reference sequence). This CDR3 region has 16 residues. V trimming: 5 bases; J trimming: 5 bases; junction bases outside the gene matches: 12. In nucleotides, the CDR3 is TGTGCCAGCAGCGCTCGGACAGGGGCGACGGGGGAGACCCAGTACTTC. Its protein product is CASSARTGATGETQYF.

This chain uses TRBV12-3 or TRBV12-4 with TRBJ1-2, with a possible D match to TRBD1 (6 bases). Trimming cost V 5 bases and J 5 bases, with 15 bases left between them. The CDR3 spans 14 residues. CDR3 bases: TGTGCCAGCAGTCCAGAGGGGGGAGTTTATGGCTACACCTTC. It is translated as CASSPEGGVYGYTF.

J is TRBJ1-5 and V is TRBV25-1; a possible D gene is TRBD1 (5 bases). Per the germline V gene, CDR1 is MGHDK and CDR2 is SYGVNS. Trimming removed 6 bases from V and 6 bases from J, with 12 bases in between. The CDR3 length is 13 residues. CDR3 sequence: CASRSREGQPQHF. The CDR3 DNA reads TGTGCCAGCAGATCCAGGGAGGGTCAGCCCCAGCATTTT.

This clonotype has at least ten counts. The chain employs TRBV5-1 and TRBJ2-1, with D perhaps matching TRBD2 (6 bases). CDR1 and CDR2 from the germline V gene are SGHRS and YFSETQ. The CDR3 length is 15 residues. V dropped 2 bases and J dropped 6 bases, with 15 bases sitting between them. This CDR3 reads CASSFSGTSVNEQFF. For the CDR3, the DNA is TGCGCCAGCAGCTTTTCCGGGACTTCCGTCAATGAGCAGTTCTTC.

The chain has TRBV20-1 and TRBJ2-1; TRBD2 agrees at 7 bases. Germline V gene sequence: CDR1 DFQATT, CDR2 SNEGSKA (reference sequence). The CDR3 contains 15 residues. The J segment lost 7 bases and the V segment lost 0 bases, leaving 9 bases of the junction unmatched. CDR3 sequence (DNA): TGCAGTGCTAGAGATCCGGGAGGCCCCTCAAATGAGCAGTTCTTC. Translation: CSARDPGGPSNEQFF.

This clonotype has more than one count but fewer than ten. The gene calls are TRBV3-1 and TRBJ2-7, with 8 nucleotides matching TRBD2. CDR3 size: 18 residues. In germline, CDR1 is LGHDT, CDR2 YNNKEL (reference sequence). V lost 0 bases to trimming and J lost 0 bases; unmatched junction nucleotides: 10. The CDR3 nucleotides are TGTGCCAGCAGCCAAGACCATCGGACTAGCCAAAACTCCTACGAGCAGTACTTC. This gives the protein CASSQDHRTSQNSYEQYF.

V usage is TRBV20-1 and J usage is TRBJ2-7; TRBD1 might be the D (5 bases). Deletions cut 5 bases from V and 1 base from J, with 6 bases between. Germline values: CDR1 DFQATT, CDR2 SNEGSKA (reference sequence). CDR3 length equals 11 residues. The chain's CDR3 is CSAAGSYEQYV. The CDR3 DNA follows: TGCAGTGCTGCAGGGTCCTACGAGCAGTACGTC.

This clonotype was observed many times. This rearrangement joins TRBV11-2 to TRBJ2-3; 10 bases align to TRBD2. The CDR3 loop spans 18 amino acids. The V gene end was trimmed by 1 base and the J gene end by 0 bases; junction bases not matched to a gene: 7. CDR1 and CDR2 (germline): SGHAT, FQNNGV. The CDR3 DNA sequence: TGTGCCAGCAGCTTAGGGGCTAGCGGGAGTGCTAGCACAGATACGCAGTATTTT. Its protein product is CASSLGASGSASTDTQYF.

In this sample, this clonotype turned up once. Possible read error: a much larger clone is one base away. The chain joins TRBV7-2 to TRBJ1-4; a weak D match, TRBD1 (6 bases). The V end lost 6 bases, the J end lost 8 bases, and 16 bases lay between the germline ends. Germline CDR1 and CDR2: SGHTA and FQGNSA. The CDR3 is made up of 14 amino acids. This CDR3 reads CASSVGARGEKLFF. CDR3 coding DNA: TGTGCCAGCAGTGTGGGGGCTAGAGGAGAAAAACTGTTTTTT.

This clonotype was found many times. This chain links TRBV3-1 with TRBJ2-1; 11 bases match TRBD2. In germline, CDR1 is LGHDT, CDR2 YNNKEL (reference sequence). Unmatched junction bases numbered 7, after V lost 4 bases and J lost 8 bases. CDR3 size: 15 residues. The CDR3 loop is CASSRSSGRADEQFF. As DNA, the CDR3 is TGTGCCAGCAGCCGCAGTAGCGGGAGGGCCGATGAGCAGTTCTTC.

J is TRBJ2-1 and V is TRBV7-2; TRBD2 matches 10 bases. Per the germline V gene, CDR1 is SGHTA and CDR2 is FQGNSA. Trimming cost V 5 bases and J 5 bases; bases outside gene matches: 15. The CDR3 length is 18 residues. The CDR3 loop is CASSPLPSSGSYHNEQFF. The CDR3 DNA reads TGTGCCAGCAGCCCCCTCCCCTCTAGCGGGAGTTACCACAATGAGCAGTTCTTC.

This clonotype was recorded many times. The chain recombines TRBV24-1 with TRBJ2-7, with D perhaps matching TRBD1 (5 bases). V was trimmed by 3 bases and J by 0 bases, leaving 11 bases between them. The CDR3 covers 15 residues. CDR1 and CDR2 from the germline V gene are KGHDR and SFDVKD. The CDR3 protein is CATSDPRQSSYEQYF. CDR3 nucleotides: TGTGCCACCAGTGATCCTCGACAGAGCTCCTACGAGCAGTACTTC.

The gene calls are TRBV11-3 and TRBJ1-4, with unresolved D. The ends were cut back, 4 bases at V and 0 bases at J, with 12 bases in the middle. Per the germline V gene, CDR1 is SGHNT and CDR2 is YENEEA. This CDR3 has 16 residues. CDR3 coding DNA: TGTGCCAGCAGCTCGAGAACGACCACAACTAATGAAAAACTGTTTTTT. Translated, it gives CASSSRTTTTNEKLFF.

CDR3 residues: CARTPIAGNEQFF. CDR3 DNA: TGTGCCAGGACCCCTATAGCGGGCAATGAGCAGTTCTTC. The gene calls are TRBV3-1 and TRBJ2-1; 7 positions match TRBD2. The CDR3 is 13 residues long. J was trimmed by 6 bases and V by 9 bases; bases with no gene match: 8. Germline CDR1 LGHDT, CDR2 YNNKEL (reference sequence).

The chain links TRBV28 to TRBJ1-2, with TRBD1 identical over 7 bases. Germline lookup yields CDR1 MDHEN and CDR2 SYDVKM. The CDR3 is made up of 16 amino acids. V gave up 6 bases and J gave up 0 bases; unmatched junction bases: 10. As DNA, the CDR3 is TGTGCCAGCAGCACCGGGACAGCGGACACTAACTATGGCTACACCTTC. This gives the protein CASSTGTADTNYGYTF.